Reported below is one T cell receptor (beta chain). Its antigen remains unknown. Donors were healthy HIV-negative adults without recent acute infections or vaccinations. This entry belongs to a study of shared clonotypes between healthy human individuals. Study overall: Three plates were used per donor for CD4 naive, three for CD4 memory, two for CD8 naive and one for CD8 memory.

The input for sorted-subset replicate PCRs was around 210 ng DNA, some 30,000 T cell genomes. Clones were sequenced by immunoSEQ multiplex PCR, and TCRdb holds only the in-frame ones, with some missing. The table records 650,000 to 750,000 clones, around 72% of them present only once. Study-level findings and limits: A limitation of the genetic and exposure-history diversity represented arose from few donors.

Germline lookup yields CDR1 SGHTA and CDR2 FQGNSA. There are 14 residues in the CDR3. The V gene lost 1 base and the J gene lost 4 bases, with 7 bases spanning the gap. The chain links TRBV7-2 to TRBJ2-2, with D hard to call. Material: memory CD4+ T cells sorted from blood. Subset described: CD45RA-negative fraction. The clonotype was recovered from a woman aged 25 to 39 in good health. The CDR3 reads CASSLGPGTGELFF. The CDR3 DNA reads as TGTGCCAGCAGCTTAGGCCCGGGCACCGGGGAGCTGTTTTTT.